The 20 T cell receptor beta chains below come from one sample, sequenced in a study of regulatory T cells in long-lasting Graves disease. Stated time point: newly diagnosed GD, antithyroid drugs for less than 3 months. Making the TCR library involved RNA that had been extracted from PBMCs. Arm-PCR of CDR3 regions and iRepertoire HTBI primers were the basis on which TCR beta libraries were built. MiXCR, run by TCRdb on the multiplex PCR reads, gives a single entry per CDR3 protein. The top ten hold 10% to 15% of the sample, which has around 450,000 distinct CDR3 sequences, about 16% seen once. These data are also associated with another study on T cells in Graves' hyperthyroidism and ophthalmopathy.

The source was peripheral blood mononuclear cells (PBMCs), collected at new diagnosis, from a patient treated with antithyroid drugs. Receptors were obtained from a man aged 35-49 years with Graves disease.

This clonotype was found a few times. The V call is TRBV19, the J call TRBJ1-5, with a weak D call TRBD1 (5 bases). V was cut by 1 base and J by 7 bases, with 17 bases left in between. The V gene's germline CDR1 is LNHDA and CDR2 SQIVND (reference sequence). This CDR3 is 16 amino acids long. CDR3 in DNA: TGTGCCAGTAGTATAGGGGGGGTCGTCAAGCGCCAGCCCCAGCATTTT. Translated: CASSIGGVVKRQPQHF. The full variable domain, its missing parts supplied by reference TRBV19 and TRBJ1-5, is DGGITQSPKYLFRKEGQNVTLSCEQNLNHDAMYWYRQDPGQGLRLIYYSQIVNDFQKGDIAEGYSVSREKKESFPLTVTSAQKNPTAFYLCASSIGGVVKRQPQHFGDGTRLSIL.

This clonotype was recorded a few times. The V gene is TRBV19, the J gene TRBJ2-1; D is undetermined. The V gene lost 1 base and the J gene lost 10 bases, with 14 bases spanning the gap. The germline V gene encodes CDR1 LNHDA and CDR2 SQIVND (reference sequence). This CDR3 is built from 14 residues. CDR3 nucleotides: TGTGCCAGTAGTATAGGTGGGCGGCTGAGGGAGCAGTTCTTC. Translation: CASSIGGRLREQFF.

About this clonotype: This is likely an artifact of a read error, given a far larger clone one base away. The rearrangement joins TRBV15 to TRBJ2-5, with 12 bases that match TRBD2. This CDR3 spans 16 amino acids. Germline values: CDR1 LNHNV, CDR2 YYDKDF (reference sequence). As DNA, the CDR3 is TGTGCCAGCAGCGTACGACTAGCGGGAGCGCGGGAGACCCAGTACTTC. This codes for CASSVRLAGARETQYF.

This clonotype was picked up many times. This chain links TRBV10-2 with TRBJ2-1; the D gene is possibly TRBD2 (5 bases). The CDR3 runs 14 residues. Germline CDR1 WSHSY, CDR2 SAAADI. Trimming took off 8 bases at V and 2 bases at J, with 13 bases between the two ends. CDR3 nucleotide sequence: TGCGCCAGCCGGGCGGGTGCCCCCTACAATGAGCAGTTCTTC. Its protein is CASRAGAPYNEQFF.

This clonotype was recorded at least ten times. V is TRBV3-1 and J is TRBJ2-7; D uncertain. V gave up 2 bases and J gave up 6 bases, with 8 bases separating them. Germline V CDR1 and CDR2: LGHDT, YNNKEL (reference sequence). This CDR3 has 12 residues. The CDR3 DNA reads TGTGCCAGCAGCCAATTGGGTGGCGAGCAGTACTTC. It translates to CASSQLGGEQYF.

The chain couples TRBV18 to TRBJ2-7, with TRBD1 identical over 9 bases. There are 15 residues in the CDR3. Per the germline V gene, CDR1 is KGHSH and CDR2 is LQKENI. Trimming took 2 bases from V and 5 from J; bases not matched to a gene: 7. The CDR3 DNA follows: TGTGCCAGCTCACCAGTGACAGGGGGATGGAACGAGCAGTACTTC. It translates to CASSPVTGGWNEQYF.

This clonotype was observed at least ten times. The chain combines TRBV30 with TRBJ2-1; D uncertain. The V end lost 0 bases, the J end lost 3 bases, and 9 bases lay between the germline ends. The V gene's germline CDR1 is GTSNPN and CDR2 SVGIG (reference sequence). The CDR3 contains 14 residues. CDR3 residues: CAWSVGAGYNEQFF. Here the CDR3 DNA reads TGTGCCTGGAGTGTAGGAGCCGGCTACAATGAGCAGTTCTTC.

About this clonotype itself: A far larger clone is one nucleotide away, so this likely arose from a read error. The rearrangement links TRBV12-3 or TRBV12-4 to TRBJ2-7, with D maybe TRBD1 (6 bases). This CDR3 region has 14 residues. Trimming stripped 6 bases from V and 2 bases from J, with 14 bases between. The CDR3 is CASSRAGVPYEQYF. DNA for the CDR3: TGTGCCAGCAGCCGAGCAGGGGTCCCCTACGAGCAGTACTTC.

Ten or more counts support this clonotype. The rearrangement joins TRBV29-1 to TRBJ2-5; no firm D call. CDR1 and CDR2 from the germline V gene are SQVTM and ANQGSEA. Trimming left V 3 bases short and J 4 bases short, with 12 bases between. The CDR3 sequence is 13 residues long. CDR3 nucleotides: TGCAGCGTTGATTCCGGGTTCCCAGAGACCCAGTACTTC. Translating gives CSVDSGFPETQYF.

In the case of this clonotype: A much larger clonotype is one base distant, so this may be a read error. Given the absence of the conserved phenylalanine or tryptophan at the CDR3 end, a read error is likely. V usage is TRBV7-9 and J usage is TRBJ2-3; possibly TRBD1 or TRBD2 for D (6 bases each). V was clipped by 1 base and J by 2 bases, with 13 bases between them. Germline-derived CDR1 and CDR2 are SEHNR and FQNEAQ (reference sequence). This CDR3 comprises 16 residues. CDR3 nucleotide sequence: TGTGCCAGCAGCTTAGACGGGGGCAGACACACAGATACGCAGTATCTT. Protein sequence: CASSLDGGRHTDTQYL.

As to this clonotype: This likely comes from a read error, as the CDR3 has no conserved phenylalanine or tryptophan at its end. V gene TRBV19 combines with J gene TRBJ1-6; maybe TRBD1 (5 bases). Germline V gene data show CDR1 as LNHDA and CDR2 as SQIVND (reference sequence). Trimming took 5 bases from V and 7 from J, leaving 9 bases between them. The CDR3 extends over 13 amino acids. The CDR3 DNA reads as TGTGCCAGTAGTTCAGGGACCAATTCACCCCTCCACCTT. Translated, it gives CASSSGTNSPLHL.

This clonotype was counted between two and nine times. This chain uses TRBV20-1 with TRBJ2-2, with 11 bases matching TRBD2. The CDR3 covers 18 residues. Germline CDR1 and CDR2: DFQATT and SNEGSKA (reference sequence). Trimming at V came to 5 bases and at J to 7 bases, leaving 18 bases not matched to a gene. CDR3 in amino acids: CSALRRLAGLYVDGELFF. The CDR3, as DNA: TGCAGTGCTCTCCGGCGACTAGCGGGATTGTATGTGGACGGGGAGCTGTTTTTT.

This clonotype was detected many times. This chain links TRBV5-1 with TRBJ2-1, with D hard to call. Trimming took off 5 bases at V and 9 bases at J, with 18 bases between the two ends. The CDR3 runs 14 residues. Germline V gene data show CDR1 as SGHRS and CDR2 as YFSETQ. The CDR3 region has the DNA TGCGCCAGCAGAGAGCTTGCGGTTGACGGTGAGCAGTTCTTC. Translating gives CASRELAVDGEQFF.

This clonotype came up many times. The chain uses TRBV7-9 and TRBJ2-1; a possible D gene is TRBD2 (6 bases). V gave up 2 bases and J gave up 5 bases, with 10 bases separating them. The CDR3 runs 14 residues. Germline CDR1 SEHNR, CDR2 FQNEAQ (reference sequence). The chain's CDR3 is CASSLRELDNEQFF. Written as DNA, the CDR3 is TGTGCCAGCAGCTTACGGGAGTTGGACAATGAGCAGTTCTTC.

The chain joins TRBV3-1 to TRBJ1-6; D is unresolved. The V end lost 0 bases, the J end lost 10 bases, and 13 bases lay between the germline ends. CDR3 length: 15 residues. Germline CDR1 and CDR2: LGHDT and YNNKEL (reference sequence). CDR3 nucleotide sequence: TGTGCCAGCAGCCAAGATCCAGGTTTCGGATCACCCCTCCACTTT. It translates to CASSQDPGFGSPLHF. The full variable domain, in which reference TRBV3-1 and TRBJ1-6 provide the parts outside the CDR3, is DTAVSQTPKYLVTQMGNDKSIKCEQNLGHDTMYWYKQDSKKFLKIMFSYNNKELIINETVPNRFSPKSPDKAHLNLHINSLELGDSAVYFCASSQDPGFGSPLHFGNGTRLTVT.

J is TRBJ2-7 and V is TRBV7-6; D call uncertain. The V gene's germline CDR1 is SGHVS and CDR2 FNYEAQ. CDR3 size: 12 residues. V was pared by 4 bases and J by 5 bases, with 9 bases between. The CDR3 DNA follows: TGTGCCAGCAGCTCCGTCTTGAACGAGCAGTACTTC. Its protein is CASSSVLNEQYF.

The V gene is TRBV20-1, the J gene TRBJ2-6; 7 bases match TRBD2. CDR1 and CDR2 from the germline V gene are DFQATT and SNEGSKA (reference sequence). The CDR3 is 15 amino acids. The trim removed 1 base at V and 4 bases at J, leaving 4 bases unmatched. This chain's CDR3 is CSARVGRAGANVLTF. The CDR3 DNA reads TGCAGTGCTAGAGTGGGGAGGGCCGGGGCCAACGTCCTGACTTTC.

This clonotype was found a few times. V gene TRBV29-1 combines with J gene TRBJ2-7; D might be TRBD2 (5 bases). Trimming took off 6 bases at V and 3 bases at J, with 12 bases between the two ends. Germline V CDR1 and CDR2: SQVTM, ANQGSEA. The CDR3 extends over 12 amino acids. In DNA, the CDR3 is TGCAGCGTATGGACTGATCTCTACGAGCAGTACTTC. As protein: CSVWTDLYEQYF.

This clonotype was found a few times. The chain recombines TRBV5-1 with TRBJ2-2; the match to TRBD1 covers 8 bases. J lost 2 bases, V lost 4 bases, and 13 bases had no gene match. Germline V gives CDR1 SGHRS, CDR2 YFSETQ. The CDR3 is 18 amino acids. The DNA for the CDR3 is TGCGCCAGCAGCCGGGATGGGGCCGGGACAGGCAACACCGGGGAGCTGTTTTTT. Its translation: CASSRDGAGTGNTGELFF.

Many counts were recorded for this clonotype. The chain links TRBV28 to TRBJ2-1; tentative D call: TRBD2 (5 bases). Germline CDR1 is MDHEN and CDR2 is SYDVKM. The CDR3 length is 17 residues. V was pared by 3 bases and J by 0 bases, with 15 bases between. As DNA, the CDR3 is TGTGCCAGCAGTTTGCTGTCAGAGCGGAGCTCCTACAATGAGCAGTTCTTC. Encoded protein: CASSLLSERSSYNEQFF.